The 5 T cell receptor beta chains below come from one sample, sequenced in a study of Graves' ophthalmopathy and Graves' hyperthyroidism. Beta-chain TCR CDR3 regions were amplified from RNA transcripts. Amplification began with first-round RT-PCR using HTBI primers, then second-round multiplex PCR was performed. TCRdb itself ran the multiplex PCR reads through MiXCR, one entry per CDR3 protein. The data contain about 400,000 distinct CDR3 sequences, approximately 16% of them seen just once; the ten biggest clones take up roughly 1.6%. Sequencing used peripheral blood. The source of these receptors is a young woman with Graves' ophthalmopathy.

This rearrangement joins TRBV28 to TRBJ2-7; 8 bases align to TRBD1. CDR1 and CDR2 (germline): MDHEN, SYDVKM. The junction had 6 bases not matched to a gene; V was cut back by 3 bases and J by 5 bases. This CDR3 is built from 14 residues. The CDR3 DNA reads TGTGCCAGCAGTTTTCTGGACAGGGATAACGAGCAGTACTTC. This translates into CASSFLDRDNEQYF. The full variable domain, in which reference TRBV28 and TRBJ2-7 provide the parts outside the CDR3, is DVKVTQSSRYLVKRTGEKVFLECVQDMDHENMFWYRQDPGLGLRLIYFSYDVKMKEKGDIPEGYSVSREKKERFSLILESASTNQTSMYLCASSFLDRDNEQYFGPGTRLTVT.

This clonotype was recorded at least ten times. The chain links TRBV15 to TRBJ2-4; the match to TRBD1 covers 8 bases. Per the germline V gene, CDR1 is LNHNV and CDR2 is YYDKDF (reference sequence). The CDR3 is 11 residues long. V was clipped by 4 bases and J by 14 bases; unmatched bases: 4. The CDR3 sequence: CATSKLGQEYF. Written as DNA, the CDR3 is TGTGCCACCAGCAAACTGGGACAGGAGTACTTC.

This clonotype was recorded at least ten times. The V gene is TRBV12-3 or TRBV12-4, the J gene TRBJ1-2, with 11 bases fitting TRBD1. This CDR3 is 14 amino acids long. Trimming removed 6 bases from V and 6 bases from J; junction bases left unmatched: 6. The CDR3 coding sequence is TGTGCCAGCAGCATAGGACAGGGGGCTCATGGCTACACCTTC. Translating gives CASSIGQGAHGYTF.

This clonotype was counted ten times or more. V is TRBV15 and J is TRBJ2-7; D is possibly TRBD1 (5 bases). The CDR3 covers 14 residues. CDR1 is LNHNV and CDR2 is YYDKDF in the germline V gene (reference sequence). Trimming took 5 bases from V and 2 from J, leaving 13 bases between them. DNA of the CDR3: TGTGCCACCAGCCTAGGGGTCCCCCCCTACGAGCAGTACTTC. Its translation: CATSLGVPPYEQYF. Combining the CDR3 with reference TRBV15 and TRBJ2-7 gives the whole variable domain DAMVIQNPRYQVTQFGKPVTLSCSQTLNHNVMYWYQQKSSQAPKLLFHYYDKDFNNEADTPDNFQSRRPNTSFCFLDIRSPGLGDTAMYLCATSLGVPPYEQYFGPGTRLTVT.

The chain carries TRBV12-3 or TRBV12-4 and TRBJ1-6; 8 nucleotides match TRBD1. J gave up 10 bases and V 5 bases, and 10 bases lay outside the gene matches. This CDR3 has 15 residues. The chain's CDR3 is CASSKTGTGLSPLHF. The CDR3 DNA reads as TGTGCCAGCAGTAAAACCGGGACAGGTCTCTCACCCCTCCACTTT.